This T cell receptor beta chain was sequenced for a study of blood T cells in healthy people across ages. Study-wide background: About one barcoded beta molecule per two T cells was the capture yield of template switching.

Then a second PCR, running roughly 7 to 11 cycles, was carried out with a sample-barcoded 5' primer and a J-beta primer mix. Each sample provided no less than 2.5 million CDR3-containing paired-end reads. TCRdb processed the 5' RACE reads anew with MiXCR; each CDR3 protein has one entry. The table records some 1.5 million distinct CDR3 sequences, about 42% of them present only once. Between the trimmed V and J ends, which lost 5 bases and 5 bases, there was a span of 9 bases. There are 12 residues in the CDR3. CDR1 SQVTM and CDR2 ANQGSEA come from the germline V gene. There are a few counts of this clonotype.

The clonotype was recovered from a woman aged 18-35 years in good health. The sequenced sample consisted of blood. The chain has TRBV29-1 and TRBJ2-2; D not certain. DNA of the CDR3: TGCAGCGTTACTGATAAGACCGGGGAGCTGTTTTTT. Amino acid sequence: CSVTDKTGELFF.